The 27 T cell receptor beta chains below were found in one sample sequenced in a study of T cell responses to AZD1222 COVID-19 vaccine. TCRdb's table, derived via immunoSEQ multiplex PCR, lists solely in-frame clones and lacks some. Altogether some 140,000 clones are present, roughly 86% being singletons, with the ten largest covering more than 5.5%. The specimen was peripheral blood, collected 28 days after the second AZD1222 dose. Every receptor here comes from an adult who received the AZD1222 COVID-19 vaccine.

The V and J genes are TRBV24-1 and TRBJ2-2; 11 bases align to TRBD2. V shed 3 bases and J 3 bases; nucleotides not matched to a gene: 2. The CDR3 sequence is 16 residues long. The germline V gene has CDR1 KGHDR and CDR2 SFDVKD. The CDR3 DNA follows: TGTGCCACCAGTGATGCGGGACTAGCGGACACCGGGGAGCTGTTTTTT. Its translation is CATSDAGLADTGELFF.

J is TRBJ1-5 and V is TRBV7-9; the match to TRBD1 covers 8 bases. The CDR3 sequence is 15 residues long. The V segment lost 4 bases and the J segment 5 bases; nucleotides outside the gene matches: 7. The V gene's germline CDR1 is SEHNR and CDR2 FQNEAQ (reference sequence). CDR3 nucleotide sequence: TGTGCCAGCAGCTCGACAGGGGAGTTACATCAGCCCCAGCATTTT. It translates to CASSSTGELHQPQHF. Drawing the rest from reference TRBV7-9 and TRBJ1-5, the complete variable domain is DTGVSQNPRHKITKRGQNVTFRCDPISEHNRLYWYRQTLGQGPEFLTYFQNEAQLEKSRLLSDRFSAERPKGSFSTLEIQRTEQGDSAMYLCASSSTGELHQPQHFGDGTRLSIL.

The chain links TRBV19 to TRBJ2-3; D not resolved. CDR3 length: 15 amino acids. In germline, CDR1 is LNHDA, CDR2 SQIVND (reference sequence). Trimming removed 6 bases at V and 0 bases at J, with 13 bases between. The CDR3 reads CASSSPVLSTDTQYF. In DNA, the CDR3 is TGTGCCAGTAGCTCTCCGGTGCTTAGCACAGATACGCAGTATTTT.

CDR3 sequence (DNA): TGTGCCAGCAGCTCGGAACAGGGGTTGGCTGGCTACACCTTC. Translation gives CASSSEQGLAGYTF. The chain links TRBV5-4 to TRBJ1-2; 7 positions match TRBD1. CDR1 and CDR2 from the germline V gene are SGHNT and YYREEE (reference sequence). The CDR3 runs to 14 residues. The trim removed 3 bases at V and 7 bases at J, leaving 9 bases unmatched.

This chain joins TRBV20-1 and TRBJ2-7; 7 bases fit TRBD1. Looked up from germline, CDR1 is DFQATT and CDR2 is SNEGSKA (reference sequence). The CDR3 has 14 residues. V lost 6 bases and J lost 0; bases outside the gene matches: 8. In nucleotides, the CDR3 is TGCAGTGCCAGTACAGGGGCTCGCTCCTACGAGCAGTACTTC. Translated, it gives CSASTGARSYEQYF.

The rearrangement uses TRBV27 and TRBJ1-1; D unclear. Trimming took 4 bases from V and 3 from J, leaving 15 bases between them. Germline CDR1 and CDR2: MNHEY and SMNVEV (reference sequence). CDR3 length: 15 residues. The CDR3 protein is CASSYRRAWDTEAFF. The CDR3 DNA is TGTGCCAGCAGTTACCGACGGGCCTGGGACACTGAAGCTTTCTTT.

V gene TRBV3-1 (or the pseudogene TRBV3-2) combines with J gene TRBJ2-2, with D possibly being TRBD1 (7 bases). The ends were cut back, 4 bases at V and 6 bases at J, with 12 bases in the middle. Germline CDR1 reads LGHDT; CDR2 reads YNNKEL (reference sequence). CDR3 length equals 14 residues. CDR3 sequence reads: CASSRGTAPGELFF. In nucleotides, the CDR3 is TGTGCCAGCAGCCGCGGGACAGCCCCCGGGGAGCTGTTTTTT.

This clone was recorded a few times. The rearrangement joins TRBV27 to TRBJ2-7, with 8 bases identical to TRBD1. CDR1 and CDR2 from the germline V gene are MNHEY and SMNVEV (reference sequence). This CDR3 comprises 18 residues. With 5 bases clipped from V and 0 bases from J, the junction kept 15 bases outside the gene matches. The CDR3: CASSKSRFLGQGSYEQYF. DNA for the CDR3: TGTGCCAGCAGTAAATCCCGTTTTCTAGGACAGGGCTCCTACGAGCAGTACTTC.

CDR3: CASSPTSGNYNEQFF. The CDR3, as DNA: TGTGCCAGCTCACCAACTAGCGGGAACTACAATGAGCAGTTCTTC. The chain links TRBV18 to TRBJ2-1; TRBD2 aligns across 10 bases. The CDR3 is made up of 15 amino acids. Trimming removed 2 bases from V and 3 bases from J; junction bases left unmatched: 1. CDR1 is KGHSH and CDR2 is LQKENI in the germline V gene.

This clone was recorded a few times. The chain carries TRBV6-4 and TRBJ1-4; D is uncertain. The CDR3 spans 14 residues. Per the germline V gene, CDR1 is MRHNA and CDR2 is SNTAGT. Trimming removed 5 bases at V and 7 bases at J, with 14 bases between. The CDR3 region is CASSPEGASEKLFF. CDR3 coding DNA: TGTGCCAGCAGTCCCGAGGGCGCGAGTGAAAAACTGTTTTTT.

This rearrangement joins TRBV11-3 to TRBJ1-6, with TRBD1 matching 7 bases. The CDR3 is 16 amino acids. V lost 5 bases, J lost 4 bases, and 8 bases stayed unmatched. Germline loops: CDR1 SGHNT, CDR2 YENEEA. The CDR3 is CASSLRDRLYNSPLHF. In DNA, the CDR3 is TGTGCCAGCAGCCTAAGGGACAGACTTTATAATTCACCCCTCCACTTT.

The genes are TRBV19 and TRBJ1-1; the match to TRBD1 covers 9 bases. J lost 6 bases, V lost 4 bases, and 6 bases had no gene match. This CDR3 contains 14 residues. CDR1 is LNHDA, CDR2 SQIVND, per germline (reference sequence). CDR3 DNA: TGTGCCAGTAGTAACCGGGACAGGGTCCCTGAAGCTTTCTTT. Amino acids: CASSNRDRVPEAFF.

The chain links TRBV5-1 to TRBJ2-1, with 9 bases matching TRBD1. From germline, CDR1 is SGHRS and CDR2 YFSETQ. With V trimmed by 4 bases and J by 8 bases, 10 bases remained unmatched. The CDR3 is 15 amino acids. This chain's CDR3 is CASSLGQGYSDEQFF. CDR3 nucleotide sequence: TGCGCCAGCAGCCTCGGACAGGGGTACAGCGATGAGCAGTTCTTC.

The chain recombines TRBV11-3 with TRBJ2-3; unclear D gene. Trimming removed 1 base from V and 2 bases from J, with 7 bases in between. This CDR3 region has 14 residues. Germline V CDR1 and CDR2: SGHNT, YENEEA. The CDR3 DNA reads as TGTGCCAGCAGCTTAGGACGGATCACAGATACGCAGTATTTT. It yields the protein CASSLGRITDTQYF.

The chain is built from TRBV11-2 and TRBJ2-1; D uncertain. Germline values: CDR1 SGHAT, CDR2 FQNNGV. The CDR3 contains 13 residues. V was clipped by 0 bases and J by 8 bases, with 8 bases between them. The CDR3 is CASSLDYYDEQFF. The CDR3 DNA reads as TGTGCCAGCAGCTTAGATTATTATGATGAGCAGTTCTTC.

DNA of the CDR3: TGTGCCAGCACCGAGGGAGCGGGGGGCCCCTCGGGCACAGATACGCAGTATTTT. Protein: CASTEGAGGPSGTDTQYF. The rearrangement links TRBV27 to TRBJ2-3; 9 bases are shared with TRBD2. The V segment lost 7 bases and the J segment 1 base; nucleotides outside the gene matches: 15. The CDR3 covers 18 residues. Germline CDR1 reads MNHEY; CDR2 reads SMNVEV (reference sequence).

The rearrangement joins TRBV7-9 to TRBJ2-1; 8 nucleotides line up with TRBD2. The CDR3 extends over 15 amino acids. With V trimmed by 3 bases and J by 8 bases, 9 bases remained unmatched. Per germline, CDR1 SEHNR and CDR2 FQNEAQ (reference sequence). The CDR3 DNA reads as TGTGCCAGCAGCTTTGAACTAGCGGTAGGAGATGAGCAGTTCTTC. Translated, it gives CASSFELAVGDEQFF. The full variable domain, completed using reference TRBV7-9 and TRBJ2-1, is DTGVSQNPRHKITKRGQNVTFRCDPISEHNRLYWYRQTLGQGPEFLTYFQNEAQLEKSRLLSDRFSAERPKGSFSTLEIQRTEQGDSAMYLCASSFELAVGDEQFFGPGTRLTVL.

The rearrangement uses TRBV21-1 and TRBJ2-7; no DNA check was done on the table's D call, TRBD2. TRBV21-1 is deemed a pseudogene. The CDR3 extends over 15 amino acids. CDR3 sequence (DNA): TGTGCCAGCAAGGGGGAGGGAGGGGAACCCTACGAGCAGTACTTC. As protein: CASKGEGGEPYEQYF.

The V call is TRBV5-1, the J call TRBJ1-6; 9 positions match TRBD1. Looked up from germline, CDR1 is SGHRS and CDR2 is YFSETQ. CDR3 length: 17 amino acids. After removal of 4 bases from V and 1 base from J, the junction contained 6 bases not matched to a gene. In DNA, the CDR3 is TGCGCCAGCAGCAGCGGGACAGGGACGTCCTATAATTCACCCCTCCACTTT. Protein product: CASSSGTGTSYNSPLHF.

The chain joins TRBV5-1 to TRBJ2-2, with 7 bases aligning to TRBD2. Trimming took 3 bases from V and 3 from J; bases not matched to a gene: 5. The CDR3 is 15 residues long. The germline gives CDR1 SGHRS, CDR2 YFSETQ. CDR3 residues: CASSSRAGDTGELFF. DNA of the CDR3: TGCGCCAGCAGCTCCCGGGCGGGAGACACCGGGGAGCTGTTTTTT.

This clone was recorded once. The rearrangement uses TRBV6-2 or TRBV6-3 and TRBJ2-3; TRBD1 matches 7 bases. Germline V gives CDR1 MNHEY, CDR2 SVGEGT. This CDR3 region has 15 residues. Trimming at V came to 5 bases and at J to 2 bases, leaving 7 bases not matched to a gene. The CDR3, as DNA: TGTGCCAGCAGTCACTTCGGACAGGTCACAGATACGCAGTATTTT. It is translated as CASSHFGQVTDTQYF.

This clone was seen more than once but under ten times. The chain links TRBV5-6 to TRBJ1-1, with a tentative D call TRBD1 (5 bases). CDR3 length: 16 residues. V was trimmed by 2 bases and J by 7 bases, leaving 21 bases between them. Germline CDR1 reads SGHDT; CDR2 reads YYEEEE. CDR3 sequence: CASSLVRGVGSGEAFF. The CDR3 nucleotides read TGTGCCAGCAGCTTAGTTCGGGGGGTTGGTAGCGGTGAAGCTTTCTTT.

The chain couples TRBV19 to TRBJ1-1; TRBD1 matches 12 bases. V shed 6 bases, J shed 1 base, and the junction held 9 bases outside the gene matches. CDR1 and CDR2 from the germline V gene are LNHDA and SQIVND (reference sequence). There are 17 residues in the CDR3. The CDR3 bases are TGTGCCAGTAGAACCTCCGGGACAGGGGGCAGGAACACTGAAGCTTTCTTT. Translated, it gives CASRTSGTGGRNTEAFF.

The chain is built from TRBV4-3 and TRBJ2-7; TRBD2 matches 11 bases. The CDR3 spans 14 residues. Germline values: CDR1 LGHNA, CDR2 YSLEER. J was trimmed by 3 bases and V by 5 bases; bases with no gene match: 3. This CDR3 reads CASSYGLAGYEQYF. CDR3 sequence (DNA): TGCGCCAGCAGCTACGGACTAGCGGGCTACGAGCAGTACTTC.

This clone was recorded a few times. This chain links TRBV4-1 with TRBJ1-5, with TRBD1 matching over 7 bases. Looked up from germline, CDR1 is MGHRA and CDR2 is YSYEKL. V lost 3 bases to trimming and J lost 4 bases; unmatched junction nucleotides: 3. CDR3 length equals 14 residues. CDR3 sequence (DNA): TGCGCCAGCAGCCACTACAGGGGAAATCAGCCCCAGCATTTT. Protein sequence: CASSHYRGNQPQHF.

The chain combines TRBV29-1 with TRBJ1-1; D not certain. Germline-derived CDR1 and CDR2 are SQVTM and ANQGSEA. The CDR3 is 11 residues long. Trimming removed 7 bases at V and 5 bases at J, with 11 bases between. The CDR3 protein is CSANGETEAFF. In nucleotides, the CDR3 is TGCAGCGCCAATGGGGAGACTGAAGCTTTCTTT.

The rearrangement uses TRBV5-1 and TRBJ1-1; maybe TRBD1 (5 bases). CDR3 size: 15 residues. The germline gives CDR1 SGHRS, CDR2 YFSETQ. V lost 4 bases and J lost 2, with 15 bases in between. The CDR3 protein is CASSQAGALNTEAFF. CDR3 coding DNA: TGCGCCAGCAGCCAGGCTGGGGCCCTTAACACTGAAGCTTTCTTT.